Following are 10 T cell receptor beta chains from one sample sequenced in a study of T-cell memory formation after mild COVID-19. MiXCR was run by TCRdb on the 5' RACE reads, yielding one entry per CDR3 protein. The table has nearly 110,000 distinct CDR3 sequences, 15% to 20% seen once. Sample: PBMCs or a T cell subset sorted from them (not recorded which). These receptors all stem from an adult woman who had mild COVID-19 (a few samples of this study predate the infection). Cell type and time point are not known.

This clonotype came up a few times. The V gene is TRBV7-9, the J gene TRBJ2-3; TRBD1 matches at 10 bases. The germline gives CDR1 SEHNR, CDR2 FQNEAQ (reference sequence). The trim removed 5 bases at V and 4 bases at J, leaving 6 bases unmatched. The CDR3 has 15 amino acids. This CDR3 reads CASSTGTGDADTQYF. In nucleotides, the CDR3 is TGTGCCAGCAGCACCGGGACAGGGGACGCAGATACGCAGTATTTT.

The chain joins TRBV12-3 or TRBV12-4 to TRBJ1-1; D not certain. Trimming left V 5 bases short and J 8 bases short, with 9 bases between. The length of the CDR3 is 11 residues. In DNA, the CDR3 is TGTGCCAGCAGTGGGCCTTACGAAGCTTTCTTT. It is translated as CASSGPYEAFF.

This clonotype was picked up many times. This sequence joins TRBV7-2 and TRBJ2-1; TRBD2 matches 15 bases. The CDR3 sequence is 14 residues long. Germline CDR1 is SGHTA and CDR2 is FQGNSA. The ends lost 5 bases at V and 16 bases at J; junction bases unmatched: 9. The CDR3 loop is CASSPGLAGGWNFF. CDR3 bases: TGTGCCAGCAGCCCGGGACTAGCGGGAGGCTGGAATTTCTTC.

V and J are TRBV20-1 and TRBJ2-3; tentatively, D is TRBD2 (5 bases). CDR1 is DFQATT and CDR2 is SNEGSKA in the germline V gene (reference sequence). The length of the CDR3 is 16 residues. V lost 0 bases and J 2 bases, leaving 15 bases between the germline ends. The CDR3 sequence: CSARDTDSVHTDTQYF. The DNA for the CDR3 is TGCAGTGCTAGAGATACGGACTCCGTACACACAGATACGCAGTATTTT.

This clonotype was found a few times. This chain connects TRBV5-1 to TRBJ2-7; 11 bases align to TRBD2. In germline, CDR1 is SGHRS, CDR2 YFSETQ. The CDR3 extends over 13 amino acids. V lost 7 bases to trimming and J lost 1 base; unmatched junction nucleotides: 1. In nucleotides, the CDR3 is TGCGCCAGCTGGACTAGCGGGTCCTACGAGCAGTACTTC. It codes for CASWTSGSYEQYF. Full variable domain (remainder filled in from reference TRBV5-1 and TRBJ2-7): KAGVTQTPRYLIKTRGQQVTLSCSPISGHRSVSWYQQTPGQGLQFLFEYFSETQRNKGNFPGRFSGRQFSNSRSEMNVSTLELGDSALYLCASWTSGSYEQYFGPGTRLTVT.

This clonotype has only a few counts. The gene calls are TRBV5-6 and TRBJ2-7, with 9 bases lining up with TRBD1. V lost 4 bases to trimming and J lost 5 bases; unmatched junction nucleotides: 7. Per germline, CDR1 SGHDT and CDR2 YYEEEE. The CDR3 extends over 14 amino acids. As DNA, the CDR3 is TGTGCCAGCAGCCCACAGGGGGCATCCCACGAGCAGTACTTC. It specifies CASSPQGASHEQYF.

The V gene is TRBV7-8, the J gene TRBJ2-3, with D hard to call. Looked up from germline, CDR1 is SGHVS and CDR2 is FQNEAQ. V was shortened by 0 bases and J by 3 bases, with 10 bases between the two germline ends. CDR3 length: 15 amino acids. DNA of the CDR3: TGTGCCAGCAGCTTAGCCCTCCGGGCTACAGATACGCAGTATTTT. Translated, it gives CASSLALRATDTQYF.

This clonotype has at least ten counts. The chain has TRBV7-6 and TRBJ2-7; 7 nucleotides match TRBD1. The trim removed 1 base at V and 3 bases at J, leaving 9 bases unmatched. Germline loops: CDR1 SGHVS, CDR2 FNYEAQ. CDR3 size: 16 residues. The CDR3 DNA sequence: TGTGCCAGCAGCTTAGAGTCGGGACAGAGATTCTACGAGCAGTACTTC. Translating it yields CASSLESGQRFYEQYF.

This clonotype was picked up a small number of times. The chain joins TRBV7-9 to TRBJ2-7; D may be TRBD2 (6 bases). Germline V gives CDR1 SEHNR, CDR2 FQNEAQ (reference sequence). CDR3 length: 13 residues. Between the trimmed V and J ends, which lost 5 bases and 6 bases, there was a span of 14 bases. For the CDR3, the DNA is TGTGCCAGCAGCCCCCCAGGAGGGAGCGAGCAGTACTTC. Protein sequence: CASSPPGGSEQYF.

The table lists this clonotype with a few counts. The chain combines TRBV6-2 or TRBV6-3 with TRBJ2-7; D call uncertain. From germline, CDR1 is MNHEY and CDR2 SVGEGT. The V gene lost 3 bases and the J gene lost 4 bases, with 13 bases spanning the gap. This CDR3 is built from 14 residues. The CDR3 loop reads CASSYSRREYEQYF. The CDR3 DNA reads as TGTGCCAGCAGTTATTCTAGACGCGAATACGAGCAGTACTTC.